This note documents a single T cell receptor (beta chain) sequence. Its antigen is still unknown. V dropped 6 bases and J dropped 3 bases, with 9 bases sitting between them. Germline loops: CDR1 SGHTA, CDR2 FQGNSA. CDR3 length: 13 amino acids. This record comes from a study of T cells after yellow fever vaccination. Findings and limits, study-wide: Weaker, the secondary response peaked sooner, at day 5 versus 15.

From the 5' RACE reads, TCRdb called clonotypes with MiXCR, one entry per CDR3 protein. The table includes 500,000 to 550,000 distinct CDR3 sequences, just over 20% detected once. The material was PBMCs, obtained roughly 23 days after the first yellow fever vaccination. This receptor was taken from a man aged 18 to 30 who received the YFV17D yellow fever vaccine. This chain uses TRBV7-2 with TRBJ1-5; weak D call: TRBD1 (5 bases). The CDR3 DNA is TGTGCCAGCAGTGGGGGGTACAATCAGCCCCAGCATTTT. It specifies CASSGGYNQPQHF.